The sequence of this TCR beta chain was determined in a study of blood T cell repertoires in COVID-19. In the study overall: Researchers got acute and convalescent COVID-19 samples from the United States, Italy and Spain. In each case, the material was cDNA or gDNA derived from T cells, B-cell-depleted T cells, or PBMCs.

Original analysis: Using reference gene primer amplification, nucleated cell counts were estimated. Assay used: immunoSEQ multiplex PCR; TCRdb lists only in-frame clones, some missing. V, J and clone size were drawn from that table, and D and trimming were deduced from the DNA. The sample has roughly 300,000 clones, approximately 84% seen once. The clonotype originates from a woman aged 25 to 39 who had recovered from COVID-19. Source material: PBMCs or T cells enriched from blood (not recorded which).

The CDR3 here is CASSLSGTSLNPQETQYF. Here the CDR3 DNA reads TGTGCCAGCAGCTTATCCGGGACTAGTCTTAATCCCCAAGAGACCCAGTACTTC. The chain couples TRBV13 to TRBJ2-5; 8 bases map to TRBD2. This CDR3 contains 18 residues. V gave up 2 bases and J gave up 1 base; unmatched junction bases: 12. Germline V lookup: CDR1 PRHDT, CDR2 FYEKMQ (reference sequence).